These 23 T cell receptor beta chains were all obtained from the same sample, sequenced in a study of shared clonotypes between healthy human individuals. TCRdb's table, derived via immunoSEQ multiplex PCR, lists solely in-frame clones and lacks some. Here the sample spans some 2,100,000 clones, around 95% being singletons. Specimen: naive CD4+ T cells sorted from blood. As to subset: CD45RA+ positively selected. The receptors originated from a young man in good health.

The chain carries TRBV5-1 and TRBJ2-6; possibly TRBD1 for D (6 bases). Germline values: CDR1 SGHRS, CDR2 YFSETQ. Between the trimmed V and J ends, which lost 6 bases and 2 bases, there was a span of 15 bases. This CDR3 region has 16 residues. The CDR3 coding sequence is TGCGCCAGCACCGATGGGGGCCTGGCTGGGGCCAACGTCCTGACTTTC. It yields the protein CASTDGGLAGANVLTF.

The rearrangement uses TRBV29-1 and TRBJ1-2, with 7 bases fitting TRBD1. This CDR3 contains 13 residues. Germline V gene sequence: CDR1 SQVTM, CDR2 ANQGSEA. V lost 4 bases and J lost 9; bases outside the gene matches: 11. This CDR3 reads CSVGKQGCGCYTF. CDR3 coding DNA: TGCAGCGTTGGTAAACAGGGGTGTGGGTGCTACACCTTC. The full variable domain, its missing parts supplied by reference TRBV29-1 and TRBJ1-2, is SAVISQKPSRDICQRGTSLTIQCQVDSQVTMMFWYRQQPGQSLTLIATANQGSEATYESGFVIDKFPISRPNLTFSTLTVSNMSPEDSSIYLCSVGKQGCGCYTFGSGTRLTVV.

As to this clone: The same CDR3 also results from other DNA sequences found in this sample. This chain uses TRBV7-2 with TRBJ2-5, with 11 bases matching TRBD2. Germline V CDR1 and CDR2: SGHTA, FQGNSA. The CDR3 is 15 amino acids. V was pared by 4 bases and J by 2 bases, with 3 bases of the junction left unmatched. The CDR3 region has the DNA TGTGCCAGCAGCTCCTTAGCGGGAGGGCAAGAGACCCAGTACTTC. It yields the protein CASSSLAGGQETQYF.

This CDR3 is CASVTGGRNTEAFF. The CDR3 DNA reads as TGCGCCAGCGTCACCGGGGGGCGAAATACTGAAGCTTTCTTT. The chain couples TRBV5-1 to TRBJ1-1; TRBD1 might be the D (6 bases). Looked up from germline, CDR1 is SGHRS and CDR2 is YFSETQ. The length of the CDR3 is 14 residues. Trimming removed 7 bases from V and 5 bases from J, with 18 bases in between.

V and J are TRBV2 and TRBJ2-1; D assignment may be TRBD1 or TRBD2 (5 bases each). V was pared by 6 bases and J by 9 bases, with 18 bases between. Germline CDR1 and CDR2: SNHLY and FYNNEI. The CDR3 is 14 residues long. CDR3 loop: CASRRQMGVSEQFF. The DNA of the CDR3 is TGTGCCAGCAGGCGACAGATGGGGGTGAGTGAGCAGTTCTTC. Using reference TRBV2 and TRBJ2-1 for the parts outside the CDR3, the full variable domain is EPEVTQTPSHQVTQMGQEVILRCVPISNHLYFYWYRQILGQKVEFLVSFYNNEISEKSEIFDDQFSVERPDGSNFTLKIRSTKLEDSAMYFCASRRQMGVSEQFFGPGTRLTVL.

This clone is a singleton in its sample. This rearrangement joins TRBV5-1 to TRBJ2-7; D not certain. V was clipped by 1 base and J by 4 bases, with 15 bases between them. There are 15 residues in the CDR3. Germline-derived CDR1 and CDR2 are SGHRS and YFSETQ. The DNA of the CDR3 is TGCGCCAGCAGCTTGAATACCCATCCGTCGTACGAGCAGTACTTC. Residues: CASSLNTHPSYEQYF.

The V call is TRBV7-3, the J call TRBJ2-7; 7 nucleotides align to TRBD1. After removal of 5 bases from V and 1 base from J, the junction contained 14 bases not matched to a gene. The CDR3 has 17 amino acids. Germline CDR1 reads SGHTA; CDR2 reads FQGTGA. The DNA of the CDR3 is TGTGCCAGCAGCGAGCACCCGGGACAGACGACTTCCTACGAGCAGTACTTC. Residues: CASSEHPGQTTSYEQYF. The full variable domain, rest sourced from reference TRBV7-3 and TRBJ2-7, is GAGVSQTPSNKVTEKGKYVELRCDPISGHTALYWYRQSLGQGPEFLIYFQGTGAADDSGLPNDRFFAVRPEGSVSTLKIQRTERGDSAVYLCASSEHPGQTTSYEQYFGPGTRLTVT.

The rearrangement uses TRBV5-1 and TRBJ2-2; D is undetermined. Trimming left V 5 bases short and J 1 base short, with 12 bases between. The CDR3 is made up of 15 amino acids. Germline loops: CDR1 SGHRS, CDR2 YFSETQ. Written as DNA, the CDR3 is TGCGCCAGCAGATCCCCGACACAGAACACCGGGGAGCTGTTTTTT. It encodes CASRSPTQNTGELFF.

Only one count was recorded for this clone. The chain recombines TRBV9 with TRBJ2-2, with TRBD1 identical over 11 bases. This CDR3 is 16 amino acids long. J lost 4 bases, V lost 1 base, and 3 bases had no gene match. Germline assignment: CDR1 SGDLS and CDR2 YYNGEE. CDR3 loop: CASSVQDRGRTGELFF. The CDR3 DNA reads TGTGCCAGCAGCGTACAGGACAGGGGGCGCACCGGGGAGCTGTTTTTT.

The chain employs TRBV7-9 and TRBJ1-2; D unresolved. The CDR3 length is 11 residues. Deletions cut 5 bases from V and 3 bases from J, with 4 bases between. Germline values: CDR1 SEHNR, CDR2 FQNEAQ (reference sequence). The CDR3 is CASSQYYGYTF. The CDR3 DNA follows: TGTGCCAGCAGCCAATACTATGGCTACACCTTC.

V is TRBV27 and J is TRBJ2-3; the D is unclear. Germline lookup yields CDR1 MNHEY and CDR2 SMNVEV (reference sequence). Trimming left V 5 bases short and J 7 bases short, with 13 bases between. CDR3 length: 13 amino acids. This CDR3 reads CASSPLRVHTQYF. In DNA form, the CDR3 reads TGTGCCAGCAGTCCGTTAAGGGTACATACGCAGTATTTT.

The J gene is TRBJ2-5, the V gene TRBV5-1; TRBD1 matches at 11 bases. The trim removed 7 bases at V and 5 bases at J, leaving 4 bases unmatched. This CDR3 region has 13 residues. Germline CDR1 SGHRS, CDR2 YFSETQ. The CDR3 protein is CASRTGGWETQYF. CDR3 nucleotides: TGCGCCAGCCGGACAGGGGGCTGGGAGACCCAGTACTTC.

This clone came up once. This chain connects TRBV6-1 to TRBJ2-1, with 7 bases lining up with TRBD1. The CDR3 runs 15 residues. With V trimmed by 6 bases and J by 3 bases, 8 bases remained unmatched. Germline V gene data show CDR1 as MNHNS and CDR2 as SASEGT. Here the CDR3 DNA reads TGTGCCAGCAGAAGGATCGGGACAGACTACAATGAGCAGTTCTTC. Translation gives CASRRIGTDYNEQFF.

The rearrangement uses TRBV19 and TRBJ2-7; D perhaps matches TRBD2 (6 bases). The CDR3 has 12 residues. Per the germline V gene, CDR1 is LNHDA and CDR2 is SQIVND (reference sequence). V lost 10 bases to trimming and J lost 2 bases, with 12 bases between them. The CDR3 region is CATREKTYEQYF. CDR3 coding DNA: TGTGCCACCCGGGAGAAAACCTACGAGCAGTACTTC.

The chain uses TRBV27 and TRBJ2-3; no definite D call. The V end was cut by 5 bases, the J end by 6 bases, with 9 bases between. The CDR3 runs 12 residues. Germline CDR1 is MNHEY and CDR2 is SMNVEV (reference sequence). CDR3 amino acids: CASSRPTDTQYF. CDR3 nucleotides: TGTGCCAGCAGTCGACCTACGGATACGCAGTATTTT.

CDR3 protein: CASSLNTGRFGDTQYF. The CDR3 DNA is TGCGCCAGCAGCTTGAATACAGGGAGGTTTGGAGATACGCAGTATTTT. The V and J genes are TRBV5-1 and TRBJ2-3; D could derive from TRBD1 or TRBD2 (6 bases each). Trimming pared 1 base from V and 5 bases from J, leaving 17 bases between. The germline gives CDR1 SGHRS, CDR2 YFSETQ. The CDR3 runs 16 residues.

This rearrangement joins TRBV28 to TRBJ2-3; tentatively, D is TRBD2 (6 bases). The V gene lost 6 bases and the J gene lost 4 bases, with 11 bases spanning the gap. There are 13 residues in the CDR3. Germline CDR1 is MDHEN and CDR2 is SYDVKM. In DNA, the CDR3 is TGTGCCAGCAGCGGGGGAATACCAGATACGCAGTATTTT. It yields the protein CASSGGIPDTQYF.

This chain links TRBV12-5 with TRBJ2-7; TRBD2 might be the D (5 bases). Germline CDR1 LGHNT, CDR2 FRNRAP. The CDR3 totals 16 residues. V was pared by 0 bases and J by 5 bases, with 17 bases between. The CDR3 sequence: CASGLVLGPVVNEQYF. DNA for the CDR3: TGTGCTAGTGGTTTGGTACTAGGACCTGTAGTAAACGAGCAGTACTTC.

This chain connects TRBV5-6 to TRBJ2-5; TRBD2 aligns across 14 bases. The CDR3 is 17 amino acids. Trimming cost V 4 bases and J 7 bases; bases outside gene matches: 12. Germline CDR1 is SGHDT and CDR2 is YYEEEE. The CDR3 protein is CASSEQGLAGEVGTQYF. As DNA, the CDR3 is TGTGCCAGCAGCGAACAGGGACTAGCGGGAGAGGTCGGGACCCAGTACTTC.

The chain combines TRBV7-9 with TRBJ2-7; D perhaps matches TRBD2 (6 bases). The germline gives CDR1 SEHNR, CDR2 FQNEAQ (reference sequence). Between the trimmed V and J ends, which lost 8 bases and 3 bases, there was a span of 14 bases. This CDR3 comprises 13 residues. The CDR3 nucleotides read TGTGCCAGCGGCGGGGCCCTTCTCTACGAGCAGTACTTC. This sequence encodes CASGGALLYEQYF.

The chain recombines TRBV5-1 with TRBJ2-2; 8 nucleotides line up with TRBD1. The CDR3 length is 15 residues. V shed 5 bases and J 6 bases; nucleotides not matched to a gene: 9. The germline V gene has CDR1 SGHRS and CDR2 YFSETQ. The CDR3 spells CASSYDRGAAGELFF. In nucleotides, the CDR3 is TGCGCCAGCAGTTATGACAGGGGCGCAGCCGGGGAGCTGTTTTTT.

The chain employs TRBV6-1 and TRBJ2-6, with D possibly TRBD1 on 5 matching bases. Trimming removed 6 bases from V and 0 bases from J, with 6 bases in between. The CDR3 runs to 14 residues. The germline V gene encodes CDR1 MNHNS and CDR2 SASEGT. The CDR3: CASSRDSGANVLTF. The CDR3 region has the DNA TGTGCCAGCAGCAGGGACTCTGGGGCCAACGTCCTGACTTTC.

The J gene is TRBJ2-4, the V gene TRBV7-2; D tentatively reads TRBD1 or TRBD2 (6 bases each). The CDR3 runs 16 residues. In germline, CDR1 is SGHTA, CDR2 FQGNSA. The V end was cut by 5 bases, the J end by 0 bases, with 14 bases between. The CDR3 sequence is CASSARGVLAKNIQYF. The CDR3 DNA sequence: TGTGCCAGCAGCGCTAGGGGGGTTCTAGCCAAAAACATTCAGTACTTC.